This T cell receptor beta chain was recorded in a study of post-analysis software for immune sequencing data. Study in general: Progressive-relapsing, secondary progressive and relapsing-remitting multiple sclerosis were among the disease courses included. Study-wide findings and caveats: Higher frequency in patients than in controls was seen for roughly five TRBV segments, with TRBV5-6, TRBV5-1 and TRBV20-1 among them.

Germline V CDR1 and CDR2: LNHNV, YYDKDF (reference sequence). This CDR3 contains 14 residues. V gave up 4 bases and J gave up 5 bases, with 15 bases separating them. This clonotype was recorded a few times. Its specificity is not known. Tagging with unique molecular identifiers was a feature of the TCR beta cDNA libraries. TCRdb reprocessed the PCR reads with MiXCR, giving one entry per CDR3 protein. The table has fewer than 900,000 distinct CDR3 sequences, 46% seen once. V and J are TRBV15 and TRBJ2-7; D perhaps matches TRBD1 (7 bases). The sequencing input was blood. This TCR derives from a girl aged 10 to 17 with multiple sclerosis. CDR3 amino acids: CATSTVRGVNEQYF. The CDR3 DNA is TGTGCCACCAGCACAGTCAGGGGGGTCAACGAGCAGTACTTC.